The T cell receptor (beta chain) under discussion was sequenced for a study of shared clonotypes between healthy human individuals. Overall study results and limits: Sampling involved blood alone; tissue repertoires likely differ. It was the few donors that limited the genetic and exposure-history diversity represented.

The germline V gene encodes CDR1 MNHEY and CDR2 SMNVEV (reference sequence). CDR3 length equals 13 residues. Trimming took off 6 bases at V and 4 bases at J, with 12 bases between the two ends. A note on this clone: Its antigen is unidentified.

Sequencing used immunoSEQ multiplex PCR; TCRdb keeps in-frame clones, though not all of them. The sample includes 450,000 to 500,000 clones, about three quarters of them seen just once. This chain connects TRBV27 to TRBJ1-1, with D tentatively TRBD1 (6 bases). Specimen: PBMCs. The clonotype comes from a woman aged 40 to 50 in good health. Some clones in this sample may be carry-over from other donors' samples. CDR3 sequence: CASSQVRGTEAFF. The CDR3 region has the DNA TGTGCCAGCAGCCAGGTCAGGGGCACTGAAGCTTTCTTT.